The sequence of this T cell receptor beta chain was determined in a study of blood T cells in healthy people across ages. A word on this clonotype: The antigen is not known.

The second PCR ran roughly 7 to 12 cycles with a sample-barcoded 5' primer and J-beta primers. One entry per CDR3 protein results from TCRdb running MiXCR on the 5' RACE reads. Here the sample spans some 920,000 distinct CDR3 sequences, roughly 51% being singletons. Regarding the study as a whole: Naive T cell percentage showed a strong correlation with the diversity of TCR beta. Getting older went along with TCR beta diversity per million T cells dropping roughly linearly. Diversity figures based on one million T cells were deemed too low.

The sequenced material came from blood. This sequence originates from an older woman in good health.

The CDR3 reads CASSEYIPGTYTF. CDR3 DNA sequence: TGTGCCAGCAGTGAATATATTCCCGGAACCTACACCTTC. This rearrangement joins TRBV25-1 to TRBJ1-2; D gene uncertain. Germline loops: CDR1 MGHDK, CDR2 SYGVNS. This CDR3 contains 13 residues. The V end lost 0 bases, the J end lost 10 bases, and 12 bases lay between the germline ends.